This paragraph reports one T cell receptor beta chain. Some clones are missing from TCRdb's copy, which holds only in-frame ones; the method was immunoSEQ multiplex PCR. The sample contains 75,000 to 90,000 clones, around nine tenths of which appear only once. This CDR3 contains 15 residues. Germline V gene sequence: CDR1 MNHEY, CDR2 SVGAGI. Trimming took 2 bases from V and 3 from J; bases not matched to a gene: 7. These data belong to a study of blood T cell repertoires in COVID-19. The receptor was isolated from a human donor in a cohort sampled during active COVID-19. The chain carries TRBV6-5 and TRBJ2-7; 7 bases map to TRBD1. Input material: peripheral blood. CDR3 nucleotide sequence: TGTGCCAGCAGTTACGGAAGGGGGCCCGGCTACGAGCAGTACTTC. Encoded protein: CASSYGRGPGYEQYF.